The 18 T cell receptor beta chains given below trace back to one sample, sequenced in a study of control samples from healthy donors and cancer patients. Method: immunoSEQ multiplex PCR; TCRdb's copy keeps in-frame clones and lacks some. The data contain about 140,000 clones, 94% of them singletons. Sequenced sample: blood. These receptors were collected from a man in his forties in good health.

The chain uses TRBV2 and TRBJ2-3; D tentatively fits TRBD1 or TRBD2 (5 bases each). CDR3 length equals 17 residues. V lost 6 bases to trimming and J lost 4 bases, with 23 bases between them. CDR1 is SNHLY, CDR2 FYNNEI, per germline. CDR3 in DNA: TGTGCCAGCAGCCAGCCGGGACCTTGGATAGGGTCAGATACGCAGTATTTT. Translation gives CASSQPGPWIGSDTQYF.

The CDR3 region is CASSWIAGASYNEQFF. CDR3 sequence (DNA): TGTGCCAGCAGTTGGATAGCGGGGGCCTCTTACAATGAGCAGTTCTTC. The gene calls are TRBV6-6 and TRBJ2-1; 9 bases match TRBD2. The CDR3 has 16 amino acids. From germline, CDR1 is MNHNY and CDR2 SVGAGI (reference sequence). After removal of 4 bases from V and 4 bases from J, the junction contained 8 bases not matched to a gene.

V usage is TRBV7-9 and J usage is TRBJ1-2; unclear D gene. The CDR3 spans 14 residues. Looked up from germline, CDR1 is SEHNR and CDR2 is FQNEAQ (reference sequence). V was clipped by 4 bases and J by 3 bases, with 12 bases between them. CDR3 coding DNA: TGTGCCAGCAGCTCCTTGAGCCCGGACTATGGCTACACCTTC. This encodes CASSSLSPDYGYTF.

This chain uses TRBV28 with TRBJ2-1, with 7 bases aligning to TRBD2. After removal of 4 bases from V and 7 bases from J, the junction contained 7 bases not matched to a gene. CDR1 is MDHEN and CDR2 is SYDVKM in the germline V gene. The CDR3 covers 14 residues. This CDR3 is CASSSIAGRNEQFF. In DNA, the CDR3 is TGTGCCAGCAGTTCCATAGCGGGCCGAAATGAGCAGTTCTTC.

The rearrangement uses TRBV6-2 or TRBV6-3 and TRBJ2-7, with D perhaps assigned TRBD1 or TRBD2 (5 bases each). This CDR3 is 13 amino acids long. Germline V lookup: CDR1 MNHEY, CDR2 SVGEGT. V was trimmed by 5 bases and J by 6 bases, leaving 14 bases between them. CDR3 coding DNA: TGTGCCAGCAGTGACCCGCCAGGGACCGAGCAGTACTTC. Amino acid sequence: CASSDPPGTEQYF.

V is TRBV7-9 and J is TRBJ2-5; D is possibly TRBD2 (6 bases). V lost 1 base and J 1 base, leaving 7 bases between the germline ends. This CDR3 has 14 amino acids. Germline values: CDR1 SEHNR, CDR2 FQNEAQ (reference sequence). CDR3 DNA sequence: TGTGCCAGCAGCTTAGGCGGGGTCCAAGAGACCCAGTACTTC. Translation gives CASSLGGVQETQYF. Filled out from reference TRBV7-9 and TRBJ2-5, the complete variable domain reads DTGVSQNPRHKITKRGQNVTFRCDPISEHNRLYWYRQTLGQGPEFLTYFQNEAQLEKSRLLSDRFSAERPKGSFSTLEIQRTEQGDSAMYLCASSLGGVQETQYFGPGTRLLVL.

The V call is TRBV6-6, the J call TRBJ1-4; the D is unclear. Germline CDR1 MNHNY, CDR2 SVGAGI (reference sequence). The germline V and J ends were trimmed by 6 bases and 2 bases, with 16 bases remaining between them. This CDR3 spans 16 amino acids. CDR3 DNA: TGTGCCAGCAGACCCACGAGGGCGAAGACTAATGAAAAACTGTTTTTT. Translating it yields CASRPTRAKTNEKLFF.

This rearrangement joins TRBV12-3 or TRBV12-4 to TRBJ2-3; 9 bases agree with TRBD2. CDR3 length equals 13 residues. V was clipped by 6 bases and J by 6 bases; unmatched bases: 4. This chain's CDR3 is CASRREGEDTQYF. The DNA of the CDR3 is TGTGCCAGCAGGCGGGAGGGGGAGGATACGCAGTATTTT.

This chain joins TRBV5-1 and TRBJ1-2; D gene ambiguous. This CDR3 has 15 residues. Trimming left V 1 base short and J 1 base short, with 11 bases between. The V gene's germline CDR1 is SGHRS and CDR2 YFSETQ. CDR3 sequence: CASSLSARDNYGYTF. CDR3 nucleotides: TGCGCCAGCAGCTTGTCGGCCCGAGATAACTATGGCTACACCTTC.

V is TRBV4-1 and J is TRBJ2-1; D may be TRBD1 (5 bases). This CDR3 comprises 16 residues. Deletions cut 0 bases from V and 0 bases from J, with 9 bases between. Germline V CDR1 and CDR2: MGHRA, YSYEKL. CDR3 region: CASSQDQGSSYNEQFF. The CDR3 coding sequence is TGCGCCAGCAGCCAAGACCAGGGCAGCTCCTACAATGAGCAGTTCTTC.

V is TRBV19 and J is TRBJ2-2, with 10 bases fitting TRBD2. Germline V lookup: CDR1 LNHDA, CDR2 SQIVND (reference sequence). V lost 5 bases, J lost 5 bases, and 5 bases stayed unmatched. This CDR3 comprises 15 residues. CDR3 in amino acids: CASSPPGLATGELFF. The CDR3 DNA reads TGTGCCAGTAGTCCACCGGGACTAGCGACCGGGGAGCTGTTTTTT.

The rearrangement links TRBV6-6 to TRBJ2-5; D assignment may be TRBD1 or TRBD2 (5 bases each). CDR3 length: 13 amino acids. V was pared by 8 bases and J by 5 bases, with 15 bases between. CDR1 is MNHNY, CDR2 SVGAGI, per germline (reference sequence). The CDR3 DNA follows: TGTGCCAGCCTCAGAGGGGTAGGGGAGACCCAGTACTTC. This translates into CASLRGVGETQYF.

This sequence joins TRBV9 and TRBJ2-7; 9 bases are a match to TRBD1. The CDR3 is 15 residues long. Trimming cost V 0 bases and J 4 bases; bases outside gene matches: 5. CDR1 and CDR2 (germline): SGDLS, YYNGEE. CDR3 sequence reads: CASSVEDRGRYEQYF. In nucleotides, the CDR3 is TGTGCCAGCAGCGTAGAGGACAGGGGTCGATACGAGCAGTACTTC.

The chain combines TRBV3-1 (or the pseudogene TRBV3-2) with TRBJ2-7, with D perhaps TRBD2 (6 bases). Germline V gene data show CDR1 as LGHDT and CDR2 as YNNKEL (reference sequence). V was pared by 2 bases and J by 4 bases, with 9 bases between. The CDR3 runs to 13 residues. The CDR3 coding sequence is TGTGCCAGCAGCCAAAAGGGGAGGTACGAGCAGTACTTC. Its translation: CASSQKGRYEQYF.

As DNA, the CDR3 is TGCGCCAGCAGCTTGGCCGCCTTCGGGGGGTACAATGAGCAGTTCTTC. Translated: CASSLAAFGGYNEQFF. The V and J genes are TRBV5-1 and TRBJ2-1; 7 bases match TRBD2. V lost 0 bases and J lost 4; bases outside the gene matches: 7. CDR1 and CDR2 (germline): SGHRS, YFSETQ. The CDR3 totals 16 residues.

In DNA, the CDR3 is TGTGCCAGCAGTTACGTTTTCAGTAATGAAAAACTGTTTTTT. It translates to CASSYVFSNEKLFF. The chain couples TRBV28 to TRBJ1-4; D is uncertain. V was clipped by 4 bases and J by 4 bases, with 10 bases between them. CDR3 size: 14 residues. Germline V lookup: CDR1 MDHEN, CDR2 SYDVKM.

The genes are TRBV7-2 and TRBJ1-2, with D unresolved. V lost 1 base to trimming and J lost 6 bases, with 12 bases between them. The CDR3 covers 14 residues. Germline assignment: CDR1 SGHTA and CDR2 FQGNSA. This chain's CDR3 is CASSLVLGEDGYTF. As DNA, the CDR3 is TGTGCCAGCAGCTTAGTACTGGGTGAGGATGGCTACACCTTC. Full variable domain (outside the CDR3, taken from reference TRBV7-2 and TRBJ1-2): GAGVSQSPSNKVTEKGKDVELRCDPISGHTALYWYRQSLGQGLEFLIYFQGNSAPDKSGLPSDRFSAERTGGSVSTLTIQRTQQEDSAVYLCASSLVLGEDGYTFGSGTRLTVV.

J is TRBJ1-2 and V is TRBV6-5; D remains ambiguous. The V and J ends lost 7 bases and 5 bases respectively, with 14 bases between them. The germline V gene encodes CDR1 MNHEY and CDR2 SVGAGI. The CDR3 loop spans 13 amino acids. The CDR3 coding sequence is TGTGCCAGCACCATGCCCGGGAGTTATGGCTACACCTTC. Amino acid sequence: CASTMPGSYGYTF.